This T cell receptor beta chain was identified in a study of blood T cell repertoires in COVID-19. Across the study: Sites across the United States, Italy and Spain contributed samples from acute and convalescent COVID-19. PBMCs, B-cell-depleted T cells, or T cells were the source of the cDNA or gDNA that made up the material.

V shed 0 bases and J 3 bases; nucleotides not matched to a gene: 10. The CDR3 is made up of 17 amino acids. The germline CDR1 and CDR2 sequences are SGDLS and YYNGEE. Generated by immunoSEQ multiplex PCR, the TCRdb table keeps only in-frame clones and is missing some. The sample includes about 75,000 clones, roughly 90% of them seen just once. Sample: peripheral blood. This clonotype was obtained from a human donor in a cohort sampled during active COVID-19. The chain employs TRBV9 and TRBJ2-7, with 9 positions matching TRBD2. In DNA, the CDR3 is TGTGCCAGCAGCGTAGGGGCGGGGGGGGCCAGTGGCTACGAGCAGTACTTC. It is translated as CASSVGAGGASGYEQYF.